The sequence of this T cell receptor (beta chain) was determined in a study of CD8 T cells in ankylosing spondylitis (dated by TCRdb to between 2016 and 2019). Study-wide context: To find TCR variants linked to disease, the study profiled T cell receptor beta repertoires in ankylosing spondylitis patients and healthy donors. In total, the full study cohort was made up of approximately 99 healthy donors and more than 20 ankylosing spondylitis patients. Peripheral blood samples were taken, and synovial fluid was additionally collected from ankylosing spondylitis patients. General study outcomes and caveats: The disease-linked clones were reported as significantly enriched in matched synovial fluid samples from ankylosing spondylitis patients. A CD8+ phenotype was shown by the disease-linked clones, which were found at relatively low frequencies in peripheral blood. Blood from ankylosing spondylitis patients appeared to be characterized by a TCR beta motif made up of seven or eight highly homologous amino acid variants. Some TCR beta motif variants had previously been reported in synovial fluid and blood of reactive arthritis patients, which suggested common disease-initiation mechanisms.

Between the V and J ends, shortened by 2 bases and 1 base respectively, the junction contains 14 bases. CDR1 and CDR2 were assigned from the germline V gene as SQVTM and ANQGSEA. The cysteine opens and the phenylalanine closes a CDR3 of 15 amino acids. The CDR3 DNA has 45 bases and is translated from base 1. For this clonotype: Which antigen it targets is not known. Base qualities are not at hand, and no much larger clone is one base apart.

Sequenced using an Illumina HiSeq 2500. Quantitative 5'-RACE with molecular barcodes was the method used to prepare the TCR beta libraries. Regarding the original processing steps: A new computational method, built on a probabilistic model of VDJ rearrangement, was used to identify disease-linked TCR variants. Starting from the raw public reads, TCRdb applied fastp trimming at Q25, assembled clones with MiXCR and retained in-frame beta chains. A single entry per CDR3 protein holds the most common genes and DNA from its merged rows. What appears here as the V and J calls and clone size reflects TCRdb's work, not the paper's. This sample holds a few hundred thousand distinct CDR3 sequences; roughly 12% were observed only once. The ten largest clones add up to almost 7% of the sample.

Sequencing used blood, either unsorted or a sorted T cell fraction (not recorded which). The rearranged segments are TRBV29-1 and TRBJ1-1, with the identity of the D gene unclear. This receptor was obtained from a male donor with ankylosing spondylitis. CDR3 loop: CSVEMMREWNTEAFF. The nucleotides read TGCAGCGTTGAAATGATGAGGGAGTGGAACACTGAAGCTTTCTTT.